This T cell receptor (beta chain) originates from a study of identical twins. TCRdb itself ran the 5' RACE reads through MiXCR, one entry per CDR3 protein. The data show about 810,000 distinct CDR3 sequences, around 12% seen once. This clonotype was counted only a few times. Germline CDR1 MDHEN, CDR2 SYDVKM. The CDR3 sequence is 16 residues long. Trimming at V came to 7 bases and at J to 3 bases, leaving 8 bases not matched to a gene. Separately, the same data were catalogued under a study of yellow fever vaccine responses in identical twins.

The sequencing sample was made of PBMCs. This chain uses TRBV28 with TRBJ2-2, with 10 bases identical to TRBD1. The clonotype comes from a woman aged 18-29 years in good health. Written as DNA, the CDR3 is TGTGCCAGCACTCCCCGGACAGGGGGATACACCGGGGAGCTGTTTTTT. Translating gives CASTPRTGGYTGELFF.